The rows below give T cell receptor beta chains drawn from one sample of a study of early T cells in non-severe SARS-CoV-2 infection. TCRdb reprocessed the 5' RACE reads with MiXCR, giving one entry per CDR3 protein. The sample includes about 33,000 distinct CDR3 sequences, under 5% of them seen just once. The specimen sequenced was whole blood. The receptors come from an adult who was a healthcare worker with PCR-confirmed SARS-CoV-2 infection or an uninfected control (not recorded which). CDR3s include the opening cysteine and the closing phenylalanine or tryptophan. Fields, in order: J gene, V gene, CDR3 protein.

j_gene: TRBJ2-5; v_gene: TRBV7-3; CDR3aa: CASSLGGRAEETQYF
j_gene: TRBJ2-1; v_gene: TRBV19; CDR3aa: CASHGTGSARYEQFF
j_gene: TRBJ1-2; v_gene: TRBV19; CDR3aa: CASSGSFGDRIANYGYTF
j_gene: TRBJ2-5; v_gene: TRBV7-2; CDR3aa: CASSQLANQETQYF
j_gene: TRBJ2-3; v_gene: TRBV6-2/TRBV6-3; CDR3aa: CASEGAGVDDTQYF
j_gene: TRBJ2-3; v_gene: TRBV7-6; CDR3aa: CATALGTGPSTDTQYF
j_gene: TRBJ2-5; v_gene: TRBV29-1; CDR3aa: CSVVRGGETQYF
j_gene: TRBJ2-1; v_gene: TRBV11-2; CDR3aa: CASSLGAANNEQFF
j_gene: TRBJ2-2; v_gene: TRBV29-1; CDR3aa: CSVNGELFF
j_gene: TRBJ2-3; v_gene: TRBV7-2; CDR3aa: CASSSSSLAGWSGTQYF
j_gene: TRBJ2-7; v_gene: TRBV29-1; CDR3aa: CSVEEVLSYEQYF
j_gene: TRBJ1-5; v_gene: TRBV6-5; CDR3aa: CASGFWSAQHF
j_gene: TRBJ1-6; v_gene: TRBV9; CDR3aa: CASSVGDGYNSPLHF
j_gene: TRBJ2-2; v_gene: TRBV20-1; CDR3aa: CSAGRASGELFF
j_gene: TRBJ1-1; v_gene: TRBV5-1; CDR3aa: CASSSDGAEAFF
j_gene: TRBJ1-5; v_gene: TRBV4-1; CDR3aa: CASSQDRGQPQHF
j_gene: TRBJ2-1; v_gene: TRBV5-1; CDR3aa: CASSLTGITNNEQFF
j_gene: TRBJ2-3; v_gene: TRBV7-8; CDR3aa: CASSLGAWRTDTQYF
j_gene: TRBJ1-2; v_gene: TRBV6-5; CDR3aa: CASRSPGGGDRLYGYTF
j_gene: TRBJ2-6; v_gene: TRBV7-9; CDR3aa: CASRDETGANVLTF
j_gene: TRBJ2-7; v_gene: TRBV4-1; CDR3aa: CASSQAGTSAYEQYF
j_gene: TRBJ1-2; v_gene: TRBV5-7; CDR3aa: CASSFLLGRELVNYGYTF
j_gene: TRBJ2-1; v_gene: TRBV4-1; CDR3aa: CASRPTGGLAGGGWNEQFF
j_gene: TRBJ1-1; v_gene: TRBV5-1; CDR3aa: CASSRTVNTEAFF
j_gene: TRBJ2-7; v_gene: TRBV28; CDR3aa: CASVDVLSPISYEQYF
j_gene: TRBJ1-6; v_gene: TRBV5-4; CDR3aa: CASSPELRVVDSPLHF
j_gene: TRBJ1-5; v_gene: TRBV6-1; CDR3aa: CASSEAGGGNQPQHF
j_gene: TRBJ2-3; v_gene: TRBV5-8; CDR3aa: CASSFSASGILTDTQYF